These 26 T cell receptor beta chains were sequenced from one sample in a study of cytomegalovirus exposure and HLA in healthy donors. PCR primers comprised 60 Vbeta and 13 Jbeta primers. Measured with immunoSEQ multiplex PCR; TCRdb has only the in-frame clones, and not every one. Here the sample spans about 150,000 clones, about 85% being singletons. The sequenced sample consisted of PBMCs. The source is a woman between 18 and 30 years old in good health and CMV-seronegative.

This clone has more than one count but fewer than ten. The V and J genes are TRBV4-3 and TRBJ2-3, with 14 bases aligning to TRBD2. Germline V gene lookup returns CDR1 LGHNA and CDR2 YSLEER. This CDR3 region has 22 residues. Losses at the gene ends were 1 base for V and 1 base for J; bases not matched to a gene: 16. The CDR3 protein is CASSQGIPGLAGVKVGTDTQYF. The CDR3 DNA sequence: TGCGCCAGCAGCCAAGGAATACCGGGACTAGCGGGAGTAAAAGTCGGCACAGATACGCAGTATTTT.

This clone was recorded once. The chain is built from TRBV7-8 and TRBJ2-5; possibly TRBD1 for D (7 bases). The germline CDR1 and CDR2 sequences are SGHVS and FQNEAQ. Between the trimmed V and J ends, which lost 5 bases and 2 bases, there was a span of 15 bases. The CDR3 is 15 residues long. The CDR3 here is CASSTQQGTQETQYF. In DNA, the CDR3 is TGTGCCAGCAGCACGCAACAGGGGACTCAAGAGACCCAGTACTTC.

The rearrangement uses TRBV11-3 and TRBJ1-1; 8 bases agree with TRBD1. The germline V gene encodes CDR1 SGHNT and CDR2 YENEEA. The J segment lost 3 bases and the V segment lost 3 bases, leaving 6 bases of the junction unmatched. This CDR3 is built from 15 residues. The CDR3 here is CASSFQGADDTEAFF. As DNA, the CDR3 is TGTGCCAGCAGCTTCCAGGGGGCGGACGACACTGAAGCTTTCTTT.

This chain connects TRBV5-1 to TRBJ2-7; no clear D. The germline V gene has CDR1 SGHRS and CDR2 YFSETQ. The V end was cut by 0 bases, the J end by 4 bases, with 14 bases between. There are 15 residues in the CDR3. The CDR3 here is CASSLARQRFYEQYF. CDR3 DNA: TGCGCCAGCAGCTTGGCCCGTCAGCGTTTTTACGAGCAGTACTTC. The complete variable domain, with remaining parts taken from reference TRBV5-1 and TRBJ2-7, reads KAGVTQTPRYLIKTRGQQVTLSCSPISGHRSVSWYQQTPGQGLQFLFEYFSETQRNKGNFPGRFSGRQFSNSRSEMNVSTLELGDSALYLCASSLARQRFYEQYFGPGTRLTVT.

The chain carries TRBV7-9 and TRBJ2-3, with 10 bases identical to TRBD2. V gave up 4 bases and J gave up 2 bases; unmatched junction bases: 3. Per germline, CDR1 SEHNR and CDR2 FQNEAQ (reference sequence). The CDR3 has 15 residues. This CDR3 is CASSSTSGATDTQYF. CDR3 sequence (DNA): TGTGCCAGCAGCTCTACTAGCGGGGCCACAGATACGCAGTATTTT.

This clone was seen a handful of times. As DNA, the CDR3 is TGTGCCAGCGCAGGGTTTCAGAGTCCAAACGAGCAGTACTTC. This codes for CASAGFQSPNEQYF. The chain employs TRBV27 and TRBJ2-7; tentative D call: TRBD1 (5 bases). The CDR3 covers 14 residues. Germline V lookup: CDR1 MNHEY, CDR2 SMNVEV (reference sequence). V was clipped by 8 bases and J by 5 bases, with 19 bases between them.

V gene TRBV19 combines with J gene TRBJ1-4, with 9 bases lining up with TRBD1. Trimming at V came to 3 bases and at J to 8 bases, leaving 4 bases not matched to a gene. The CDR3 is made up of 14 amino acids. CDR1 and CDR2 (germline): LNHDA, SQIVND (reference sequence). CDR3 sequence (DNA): TGTGCCAGTAGTATGGGGACAGGGTTGGAAAAACTGTTTTTT. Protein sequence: CASSMGTGLEKLFF.

CDR3: CAWRRTWQGGGYTF. CDR3 coding DNA: TGTGCCTGGAGACGTACGTGGCAGGGAGGTGGCTACACCTTC. The rearrangement joins TRBV30 to TRBJ1-2, with TRBD1 as a possible D gene (5 bases). Trimming took off 3 bases at V and 7 bases at J, with 18 bases between the two ends. Germline loops: CDR1 GTSNPN, CDR2 SVGIG (reference sequence). This CDR3 is 14 amino acids long.

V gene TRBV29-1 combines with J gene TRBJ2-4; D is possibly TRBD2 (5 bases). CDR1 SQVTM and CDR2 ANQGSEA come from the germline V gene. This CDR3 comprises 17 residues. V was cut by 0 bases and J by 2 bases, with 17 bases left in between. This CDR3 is CSVEDLWRYTSKNIQYF. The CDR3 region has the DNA TGCAGCGTTGAAGATCTTTGGAGGTATACCTCCAAAAACATTCAGTACTTC.

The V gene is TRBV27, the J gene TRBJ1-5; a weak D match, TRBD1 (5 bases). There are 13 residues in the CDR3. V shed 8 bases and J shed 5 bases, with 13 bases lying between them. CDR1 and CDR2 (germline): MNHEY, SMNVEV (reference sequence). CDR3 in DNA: TGTGCCAGCTGGGGGGAAGGGGATCAGCCCCAGCATTTT. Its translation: CASWGEGDQPQHF.

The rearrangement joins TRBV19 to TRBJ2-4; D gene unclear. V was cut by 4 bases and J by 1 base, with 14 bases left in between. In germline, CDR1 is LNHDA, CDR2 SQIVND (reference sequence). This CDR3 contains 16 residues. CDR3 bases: TGTGCCAGTAGTACCCATTCCCCTGAGGCCAAAAACATTCAGTACTTC. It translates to CASSTHSPEAKNIQYF.

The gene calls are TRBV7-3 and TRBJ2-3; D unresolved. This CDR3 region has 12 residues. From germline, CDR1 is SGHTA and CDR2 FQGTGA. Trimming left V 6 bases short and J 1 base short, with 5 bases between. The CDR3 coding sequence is TGTGCCAGCAGTGGAGGCACAGATACGCAGTATTTT. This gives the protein CASSGGTDTQYF.

The CDR3 reads CASSFRGTNTGELFF. CDR3 bases: TGCGCCAGCAGCTTCAGGGGAACGAACACCGGGGAGCTGTTTTTT. The chain links TRBV5-1 to TRBJ2-2, with D possibly being TRBD1 (6 bases). The CDR3 has 15 amino acids. The V gene lost 2 bases and the J gene lost 0 bases, with 8 bases spanning the gap. Germline V gene lookup returns CDR1 SGHRS and CDR2 YFSETQ.

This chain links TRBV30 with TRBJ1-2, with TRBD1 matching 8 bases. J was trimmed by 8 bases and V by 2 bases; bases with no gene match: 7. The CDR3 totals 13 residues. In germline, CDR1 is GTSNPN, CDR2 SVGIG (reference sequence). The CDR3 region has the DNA TGTGCCTGGAGTCCGACAGGGGTCGGGGGCTACACCTTC. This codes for CAWSPTGVGGYTF.

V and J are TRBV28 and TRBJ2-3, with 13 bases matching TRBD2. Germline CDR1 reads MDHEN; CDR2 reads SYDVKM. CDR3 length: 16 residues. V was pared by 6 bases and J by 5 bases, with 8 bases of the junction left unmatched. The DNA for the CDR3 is TGTGCCAGCAGGGGAGGACTAGCGGGAGTGGTAGATACGCAGTATTTT. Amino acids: CASRGGLAGVVDTQYF.

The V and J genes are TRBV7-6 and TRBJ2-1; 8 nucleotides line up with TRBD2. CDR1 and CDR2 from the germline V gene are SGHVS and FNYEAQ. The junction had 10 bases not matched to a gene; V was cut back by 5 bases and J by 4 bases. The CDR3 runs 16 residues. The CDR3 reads CASSPPRGAEYNEQFF. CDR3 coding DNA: TGTGCCAGCAGCCCTCCGCGGGGGGCGGAATACAATGAGCAGTTCTTC.

CDR3 sequence reads: CASSFQSGDPGNTIYF. As DNA, the CDR3 is TGCGCCAGCAGCTTCCAGTCGGGGGATCCTGGAAACACCATATATTTT. The rearrangement links TRBV5-1 to TRBJ1-3, with D maybe TRBD1 (5 bases). Germline-derived CDR1 and CDR2 are SGHRS and YFSETQ. The CDR3 contains 16 residues. Trimming pared 2 bases from V and 2 bases from J, leaving 14 bases between.

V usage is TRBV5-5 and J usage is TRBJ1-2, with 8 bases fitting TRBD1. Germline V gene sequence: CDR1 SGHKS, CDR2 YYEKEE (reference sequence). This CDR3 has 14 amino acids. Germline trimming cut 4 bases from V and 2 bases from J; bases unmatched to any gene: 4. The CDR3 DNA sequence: TGTGCCAGCAGCCCGGACAGGGTCAACTATGGCTACACCTTC. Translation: CASSPDRVNYGYTF.

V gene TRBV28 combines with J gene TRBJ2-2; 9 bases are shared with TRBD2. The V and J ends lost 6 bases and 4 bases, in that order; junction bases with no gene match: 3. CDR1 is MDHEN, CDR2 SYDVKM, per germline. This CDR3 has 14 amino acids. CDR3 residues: CASRIAGATGELFF. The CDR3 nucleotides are TGTGCCAGCAGGATAGCGGGGGCCACCGGGGAGCTGTTTTTT.

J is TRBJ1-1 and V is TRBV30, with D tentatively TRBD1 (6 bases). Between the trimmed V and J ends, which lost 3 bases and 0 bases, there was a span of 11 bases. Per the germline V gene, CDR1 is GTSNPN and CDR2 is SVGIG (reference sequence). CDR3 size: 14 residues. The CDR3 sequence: CAWSGTGMNTEAFF. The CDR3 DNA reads TGTGCCTGGAGCGGCACAGGGATGAACACTGAAGCTTTCTTT.

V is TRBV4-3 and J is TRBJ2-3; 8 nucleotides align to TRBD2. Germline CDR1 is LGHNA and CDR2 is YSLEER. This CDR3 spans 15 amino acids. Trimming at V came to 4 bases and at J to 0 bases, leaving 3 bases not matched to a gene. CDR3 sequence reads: CASSPTSGSTDTQYF. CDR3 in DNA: TGCGCCAGCAGCCCCACTAGCGGAAGCACAGATACGCAGTATTTT.

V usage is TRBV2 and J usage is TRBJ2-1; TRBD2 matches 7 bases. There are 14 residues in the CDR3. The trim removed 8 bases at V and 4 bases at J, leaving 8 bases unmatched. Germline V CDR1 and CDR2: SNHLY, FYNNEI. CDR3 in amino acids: CASVRGGGYNEQFF. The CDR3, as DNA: TGTGCCAGCGTCCGGGGCGGGGGTTACAATGAGCAGTTCTTC.

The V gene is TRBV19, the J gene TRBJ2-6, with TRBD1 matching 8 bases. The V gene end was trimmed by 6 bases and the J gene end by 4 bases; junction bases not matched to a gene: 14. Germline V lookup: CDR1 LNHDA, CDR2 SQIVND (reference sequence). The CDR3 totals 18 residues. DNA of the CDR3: TGTGCCAGTAGCACCGGACAGGGCAGCTGGTCCGGGGCCAACGTCCTGACTTTC. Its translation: CASSTGQGSWSGANVLTF. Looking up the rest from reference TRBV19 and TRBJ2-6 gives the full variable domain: DGGITQSPKYLFRKEGQNVTLSCEQNLNHDAMYWYRQDPGQGLRLIYYSQIVNDFQKGDIAEGYSVSREKKESFPLTVTSAQKNPTAFYLCASSTGQGSWSGANVLTFGAGSRLTVL.

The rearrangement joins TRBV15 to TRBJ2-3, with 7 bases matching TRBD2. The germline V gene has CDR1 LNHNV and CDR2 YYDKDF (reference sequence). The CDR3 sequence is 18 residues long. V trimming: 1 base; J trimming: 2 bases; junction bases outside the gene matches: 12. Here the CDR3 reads CATSRVLILAESTDTQYF. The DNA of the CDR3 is TGTGCCACCAGCAGAGTTCTCATTCTAGCGGAATCCACAGATACGCAGTATTTT.

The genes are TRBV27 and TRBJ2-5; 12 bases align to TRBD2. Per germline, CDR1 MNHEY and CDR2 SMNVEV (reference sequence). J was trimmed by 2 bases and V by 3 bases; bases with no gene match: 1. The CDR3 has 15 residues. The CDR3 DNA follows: TGTGCCAGCAGTTTCCTAGCGGGGGGGCAAGAGACCCAGTACTTC. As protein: CASSFLAGGQETQYF.

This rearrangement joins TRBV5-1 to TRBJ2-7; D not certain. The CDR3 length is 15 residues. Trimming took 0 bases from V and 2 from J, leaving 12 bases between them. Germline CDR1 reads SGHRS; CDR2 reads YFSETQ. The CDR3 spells CASSLGRSPPYEQYF. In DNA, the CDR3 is TGCGCCAGCAGCTTGGGACGGAGTCCACCCTACGAGCAGTACTTC.